This T cell receptor (beta chain) stems from a study of blood T cells in healthy people across ages. A second 7 to 11 cycle PCR used barcoded and J-beta primers. TCRdb reanalysed the 5' RACE reads using MiXCR and keeps one entry per CDR3 protein. The sample lists around 580,000 distinct CDR3 sequences; around half were seen once. The CDR3 has 13 amino acids. Losses at the gene ends were 1 base for V and 12 bases for J; bases not matched to a gene: 5. The germline gives CDR1 LGHDT, CDR2 YNNKEL (reference sequence). The TCR originated in an elderly man in good health. The sample consisted of blood. This chain joins TRBV3-1 and TRBJ2-1, with 8 positions matching TRBD2. CDR3 residues: CASSQARSGRQFF. The CDR3 DNA is TGTGCCAGCAGCCAAGCGAGAAGCGGGAGGCAGTTCTTC.